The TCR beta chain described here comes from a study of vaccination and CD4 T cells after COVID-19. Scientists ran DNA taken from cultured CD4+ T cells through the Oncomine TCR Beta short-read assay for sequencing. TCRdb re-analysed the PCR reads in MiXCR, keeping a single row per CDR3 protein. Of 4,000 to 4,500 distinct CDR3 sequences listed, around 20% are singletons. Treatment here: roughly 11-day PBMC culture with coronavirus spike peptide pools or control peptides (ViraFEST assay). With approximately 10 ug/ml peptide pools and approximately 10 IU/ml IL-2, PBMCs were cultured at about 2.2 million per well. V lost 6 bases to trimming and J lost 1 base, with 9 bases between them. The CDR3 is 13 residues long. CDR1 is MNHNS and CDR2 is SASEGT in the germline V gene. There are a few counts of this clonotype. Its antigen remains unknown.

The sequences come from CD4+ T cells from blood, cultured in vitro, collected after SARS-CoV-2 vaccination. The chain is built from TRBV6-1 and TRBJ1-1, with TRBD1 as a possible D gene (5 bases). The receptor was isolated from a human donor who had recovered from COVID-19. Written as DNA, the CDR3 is TGTGCCAGCAGGGATCAGGGGAACACTGAAGCTTTCTTT. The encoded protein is CASRDQGNTEAFF.